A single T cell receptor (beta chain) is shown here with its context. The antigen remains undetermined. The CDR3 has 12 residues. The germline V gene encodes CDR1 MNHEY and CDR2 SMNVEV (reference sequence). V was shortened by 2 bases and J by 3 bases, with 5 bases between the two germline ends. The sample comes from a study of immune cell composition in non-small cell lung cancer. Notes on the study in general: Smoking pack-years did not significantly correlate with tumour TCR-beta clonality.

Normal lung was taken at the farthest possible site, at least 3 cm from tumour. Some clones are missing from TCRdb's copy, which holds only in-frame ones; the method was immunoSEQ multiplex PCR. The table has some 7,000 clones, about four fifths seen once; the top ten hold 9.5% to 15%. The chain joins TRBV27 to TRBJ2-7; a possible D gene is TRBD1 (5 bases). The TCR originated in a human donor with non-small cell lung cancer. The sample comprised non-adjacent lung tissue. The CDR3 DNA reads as TGTGCCAGCAGTTTAGACAGCTACGAGCAGTACTTC. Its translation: CASSLDSYEQYF.